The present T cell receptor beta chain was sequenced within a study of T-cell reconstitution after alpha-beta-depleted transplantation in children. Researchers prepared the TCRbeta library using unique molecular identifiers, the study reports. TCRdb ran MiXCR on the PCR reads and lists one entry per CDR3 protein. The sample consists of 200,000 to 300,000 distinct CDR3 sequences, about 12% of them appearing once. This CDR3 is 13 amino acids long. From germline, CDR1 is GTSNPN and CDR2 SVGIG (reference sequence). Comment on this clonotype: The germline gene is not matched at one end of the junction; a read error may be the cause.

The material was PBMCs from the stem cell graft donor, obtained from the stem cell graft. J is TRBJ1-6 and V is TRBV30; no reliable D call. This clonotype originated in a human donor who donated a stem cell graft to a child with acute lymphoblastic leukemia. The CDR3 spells CAWRHDYDSPLHF. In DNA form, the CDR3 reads TGTGCCTGGAGACACGACTATGATTCACCCCTCCACTTT.